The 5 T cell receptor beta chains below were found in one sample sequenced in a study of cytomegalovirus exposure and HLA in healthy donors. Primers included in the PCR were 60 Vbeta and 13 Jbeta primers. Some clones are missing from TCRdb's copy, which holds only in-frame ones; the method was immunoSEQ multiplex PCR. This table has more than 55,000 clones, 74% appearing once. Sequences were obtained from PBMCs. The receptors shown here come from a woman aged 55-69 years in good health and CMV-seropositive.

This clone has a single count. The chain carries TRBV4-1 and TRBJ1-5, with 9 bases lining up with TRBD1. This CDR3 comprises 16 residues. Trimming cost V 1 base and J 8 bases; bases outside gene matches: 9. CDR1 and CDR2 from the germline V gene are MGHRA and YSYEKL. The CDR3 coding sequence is TGCGCCAGCAGCCAAGCCGGGACAGGGTTAAGGGAGCCCCAGCATTTT. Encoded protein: CASSQAGTGLREPQHF.

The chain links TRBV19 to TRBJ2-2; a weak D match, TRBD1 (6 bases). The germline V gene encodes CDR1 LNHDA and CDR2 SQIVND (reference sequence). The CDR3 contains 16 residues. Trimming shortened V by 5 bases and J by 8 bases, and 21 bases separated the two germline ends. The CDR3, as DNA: TGTGCCAGTAGTGCGCTCAGGGGTTCCAGTAGGGGGGAGCTGTTTTTT. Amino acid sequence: CASSALRGSSRGELFF.

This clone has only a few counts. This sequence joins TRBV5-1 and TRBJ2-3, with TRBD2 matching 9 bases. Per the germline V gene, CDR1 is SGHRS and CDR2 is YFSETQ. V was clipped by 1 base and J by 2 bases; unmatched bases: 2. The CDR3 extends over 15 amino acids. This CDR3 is CASSLSSGITDTQYF. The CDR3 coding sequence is TGCGCCAGCAGCTTGTCTAGCGGGATCACAGATACGCAGTATTTT.

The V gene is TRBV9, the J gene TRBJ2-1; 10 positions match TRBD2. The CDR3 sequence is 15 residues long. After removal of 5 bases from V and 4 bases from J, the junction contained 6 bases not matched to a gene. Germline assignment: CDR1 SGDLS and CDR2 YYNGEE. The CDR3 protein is CASSPTSGIYNEQFF. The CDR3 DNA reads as TGTGCCAGCAGTCCTACTAGCGGGATATACAATGAGCAGTTCTTC.

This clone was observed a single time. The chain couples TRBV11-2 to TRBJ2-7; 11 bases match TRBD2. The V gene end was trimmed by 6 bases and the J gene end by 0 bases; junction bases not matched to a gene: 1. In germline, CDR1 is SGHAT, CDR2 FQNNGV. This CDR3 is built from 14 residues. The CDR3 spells CASSGTSGSYEQYF. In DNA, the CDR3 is TGTGCCAGCAGTGGGACTAGCGGCTCCTACGAGCAGTACTTC.